This TCR beta chain was found in a study of T-cell reconstitution after alpha-beta-depleted transplantation in children. Preparation of the TCRbeta library involved a method that used unique molecular identifiers. TCRdb reanalysed the PCR reads using MiXCR and keeps one entry per CDR3 protein. The sample carries approximately 400,000 distinct CDR3 sequences, 9.5% to 13% recorded once. This clonotype has a handful of counts. Trimming took off 5 bases at V and 2 bases at J, with 14 bases between the two ends. The germline V gene encodes CDR1 SGHTA and CDR2 FQGNSA. The CDR3 spans 15 residues. The specimen comprised PBMCs from the stem cell graft donor, sampled from the stem cell graft. This chain uses TRBV7-2 with TRBJ2-3; D possibly uses TRBD1 or TRBD2 (5 bases each). The sequence was collected from a human donor who donated a stem cell graft to a child with acute myeloid leukemia. As DNA, the CDR3 is TGTGCCAGCAGCATGGGACCGCAACACACAGATACGCAGTATTTT. Protein: CASSMGPQHTDTQYF.